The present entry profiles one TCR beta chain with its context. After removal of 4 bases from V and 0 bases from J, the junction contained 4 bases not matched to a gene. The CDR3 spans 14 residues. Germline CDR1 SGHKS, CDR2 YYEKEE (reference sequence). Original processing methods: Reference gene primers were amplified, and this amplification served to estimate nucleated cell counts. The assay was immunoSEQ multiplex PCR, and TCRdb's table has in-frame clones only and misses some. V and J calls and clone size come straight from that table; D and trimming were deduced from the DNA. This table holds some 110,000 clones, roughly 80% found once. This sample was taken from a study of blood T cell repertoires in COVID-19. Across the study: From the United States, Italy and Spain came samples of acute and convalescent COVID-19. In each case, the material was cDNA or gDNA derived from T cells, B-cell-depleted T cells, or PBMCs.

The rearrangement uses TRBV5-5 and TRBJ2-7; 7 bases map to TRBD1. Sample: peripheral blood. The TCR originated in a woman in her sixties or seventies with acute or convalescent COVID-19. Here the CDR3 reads CASSTGASSYEQYF. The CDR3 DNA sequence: TGTGCCAGCAGCACAGGGGCCAGCTCCTACGAGCAGTACTTC.